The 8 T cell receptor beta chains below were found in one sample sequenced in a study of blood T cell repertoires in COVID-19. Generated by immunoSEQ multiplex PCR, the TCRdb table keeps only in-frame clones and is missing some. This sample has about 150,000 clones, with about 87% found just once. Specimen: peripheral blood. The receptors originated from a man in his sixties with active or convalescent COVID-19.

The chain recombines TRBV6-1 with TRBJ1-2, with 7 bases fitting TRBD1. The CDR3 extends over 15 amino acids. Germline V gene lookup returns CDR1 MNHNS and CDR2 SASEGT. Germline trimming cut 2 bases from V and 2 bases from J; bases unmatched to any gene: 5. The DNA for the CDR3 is TGTGCCAGCAGTGAACAAGGGGGCGGAAACTATGGCTACACCTTC. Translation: CASSEQGGGNYGYTF.

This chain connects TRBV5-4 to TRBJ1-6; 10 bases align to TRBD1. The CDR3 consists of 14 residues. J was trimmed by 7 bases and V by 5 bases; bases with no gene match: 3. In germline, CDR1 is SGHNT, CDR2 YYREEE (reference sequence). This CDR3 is CASRRQGANSPLHF. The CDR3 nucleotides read TGTGCCAGCAGGAGACAGGGGGCGAATTCACCCCTCCACTTT.

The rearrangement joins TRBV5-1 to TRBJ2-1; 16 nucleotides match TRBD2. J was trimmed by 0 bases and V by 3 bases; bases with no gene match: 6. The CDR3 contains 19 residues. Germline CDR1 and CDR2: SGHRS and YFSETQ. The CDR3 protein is CASSYPGLAGGSSYNEQFF. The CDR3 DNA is TGCGCCAGCAGCTATCCGGGACTAGCGGGAGGGAGCTCCTACAATGAGCAGTTCTTC. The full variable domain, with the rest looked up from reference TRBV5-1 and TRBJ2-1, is KAGVTQTPRYLIKTRGQQVTLSCSPISGHRSVSWYQQTPGQGLQFLFEYFSETQRNKGNFPGRFSGRQFSNSRSEMNVSTLELGDSALYLCASSYPGLAGGSSYNEQFFGPGTRLTVL.

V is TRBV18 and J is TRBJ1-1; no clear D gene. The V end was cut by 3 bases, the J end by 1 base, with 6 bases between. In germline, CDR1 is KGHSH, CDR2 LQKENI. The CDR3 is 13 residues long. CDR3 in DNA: TGTGCCAGCTCACCGCCAGGGAACACTGAAGCTTTCTTT. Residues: CASSPPGNTEAFF.

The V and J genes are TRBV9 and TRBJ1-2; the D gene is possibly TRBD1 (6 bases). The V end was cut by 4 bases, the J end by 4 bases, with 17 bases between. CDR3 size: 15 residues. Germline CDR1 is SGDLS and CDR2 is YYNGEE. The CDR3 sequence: CASSKGGMLIYGYTF. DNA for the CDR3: TGTGCCAGCAGCAAGGGGGGGATGTTGATCTATGGCTACACCTTC.

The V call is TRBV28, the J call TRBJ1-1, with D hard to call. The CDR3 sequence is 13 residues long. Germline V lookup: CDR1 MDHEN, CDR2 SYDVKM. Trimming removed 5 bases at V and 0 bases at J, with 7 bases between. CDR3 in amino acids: CASSIPLNTEAFF. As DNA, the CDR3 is TGTGCCAGCAGTATTCCCTTGAACACTGAAGCTTTCTTT. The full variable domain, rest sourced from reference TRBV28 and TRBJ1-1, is DVKVTQSSRYLVKRTGEKVFLECVQDMDHENMFWYRQDPGLGLRLIYFSYDVKMKEKGDIPEGYSVSREKKERFSLILESASTNQTSMYLCASSIPLNTEAFFGQGTRLTVV.

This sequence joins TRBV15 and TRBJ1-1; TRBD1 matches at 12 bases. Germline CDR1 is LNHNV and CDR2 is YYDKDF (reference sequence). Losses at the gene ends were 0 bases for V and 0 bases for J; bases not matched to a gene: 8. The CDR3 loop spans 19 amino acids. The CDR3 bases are TGTGCCACCAGCAGAGACCCCCGGGACAGGGGGCCTGTGAACACTGAAGCTTTCTTT. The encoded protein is CATSRDPRDRGPVNTEAFF.

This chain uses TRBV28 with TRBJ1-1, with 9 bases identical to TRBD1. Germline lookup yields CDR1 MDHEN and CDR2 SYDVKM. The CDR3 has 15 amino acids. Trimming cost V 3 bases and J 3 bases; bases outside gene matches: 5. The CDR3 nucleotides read TGTGCCAGCAGTTTTCCCGGACAGGGGTACACTGAAGCTTTCTTT. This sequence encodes CASSFPGQGYTEAFF.